This paragraph reports one T cell receptor (beta chain). These data come from a study of blood T cell repertoires in COVID-19. Seattle's cohort entered during active infection and was followed longitudinally. Source study methods: Reference gene primer amplification in the assay estimated nucleated cell counts. The repertoire was sequenced with immunoSEQ multiplex PCR; TCRdb's copy has only in-frame clones and lacks some. V and J calls and clone size are copied from that table; D and trimming were computed from the DNA. The repertoire includes 300,000 to 350,000 clones, 80% to 90% of them detected once, and nearly 6.5% sits in the top ten. Germline V gene lookup returns CDR1 SGHAT and CDR2 FQNNGV. The CDR3 runs to 14 residues. Trimming stripped 1 base from V and 6 bases from J, with 10 bases between.

Sequencing was done on a sample of peripheral blood. This chain uses TRBV11-2 with TRBJ2-1; D is undetermined. The origin of this receptor is a woman aged 50 to 60 with COVID-19, enrolled during active disease. The CDR3 spells CASSLGPGSNEQFF. CDR3 nucleotides: TGTGCCAGCAGCTTAGGACCGGGTAGCAATGAGCAGTTCTTC.